This paragraph reports one T cell receptor (beta chain). The antigen remains unidentified. Libraries were prepared by immunoSEQ multiplex PCR; TCRdb keeps only in-frame clonotypes and omits some of them. Of more than 95,000 clones in the sample, 90% are singletons; the top ten hold approximately 0.18%. This record belongs to a study of graft-versus-host responses after intestinal transplantation. Looking at the study overall: Induction with anti-thymocyte globulin, then tacrolimus and steroids for three to four years, was given to all recipients.

Study outcomes and limitations: When patients had graft-donor T cell macrochimerism, their allografts held high graft-versus-host to host-versus-graft clonal ratios.

CDR1 SGHDT and CDR2 YYEEEE come from the germline V gene. V lost 0 bases to trimming and J lost 3 bases, with 10 bases between them. The CDR3 has 15 residues. This sequence joins TRBV5-6 and TRBJ1-3, with TRBD1 as a possible D gene (6 bases). This sequence originates from a human donor who received an intestinal transplant. The sample consisted of unstimulated CD4+ T cells sorted from spleen or lymph node cells, taken before intestinal transplant. The CDR3 DNA sequence: TGTGCCAGCAGCTTGGACAGGGCGTATGGAAACACCATATATTTT. Amino acids: CASSLDRAYGNTIYF.